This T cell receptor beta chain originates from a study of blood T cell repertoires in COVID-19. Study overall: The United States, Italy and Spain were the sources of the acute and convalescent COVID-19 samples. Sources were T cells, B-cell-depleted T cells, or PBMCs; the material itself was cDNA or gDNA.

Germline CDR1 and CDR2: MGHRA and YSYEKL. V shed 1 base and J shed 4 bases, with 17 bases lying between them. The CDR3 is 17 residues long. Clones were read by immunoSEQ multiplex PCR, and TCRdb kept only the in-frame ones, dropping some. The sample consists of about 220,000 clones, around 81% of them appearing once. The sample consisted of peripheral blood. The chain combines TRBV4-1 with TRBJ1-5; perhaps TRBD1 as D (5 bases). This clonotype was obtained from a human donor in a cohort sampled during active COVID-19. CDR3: CASSQVSLGDRNQPQHF. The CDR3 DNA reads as TGCGCCAGCAGCCAAGTGTCATTAGGGGATCGAAATCAGCCCCAGCATTTT.